Each of the 5 T cell receptor beta chains below was sequenced from the same sample in a study of post-analysis software for immune sequencing data. TCR beta cDNA libraries had unique molecular identifiers. TCRdb re-derived calls from the PCR reads in MiXCR, one entry per CDR3 protein. This table has under 900,000 distinct CDR3 sequences, about 53% appearing once. The antigens of these receptors remain unknown. Findings and caveats of the study: Compared with controls, patients had more of roughly five TRBV segments, including TRBV5-6, TRBV5-1 and TRBV20-1.

Material: blood. The receptors come from a girl aged 10 to 17 with multiple sclerosis.

The chain couples TRBV12-3 or TRBV12-4 to TRBJ2-4; perhaps D is TRBD1 or TRBD2 (5 bases each). The CDR3 totals 13 residues. V lost 6 bases, J lost 9 bases, and 15 bases lay in between. CDR3 nucleotides: TGTGCCAGCAGCGCAGAGGGGAGAGGCATTCAGTACTTC. This sequence encodes CASSAEGRGIQYF.

This chain links TRBV20-1 with TRBJ2-1; D might be TRBD2 (6 bases). Germline lookup yields CDR1 DFQATT and CDR2 SNEGSKA (reference sequence). Trimming shortened V by 0 bases and J by 7 bases, and 16 bases separated the two germline ends. The CDR3 sequence is 15 residues long. Here the CDR3 DNA reads TGCAGTGCTAGAGATGACGGGAGTTCCCGGAATGAGCAGTTCTTC. Translated: CSARDDGSSRNEQFF.

About this clonotype itself: An end of the junction differs from the germline gene, which may be a read error. The chain joins TRBV29-1 to TRBJ2-1; 9 bases align to TRBD2. The CDR3 runs to 15 residues. Germline V gene data show CDR1 as SQVTM and CDR2 as ANQGSEA. The CDR3: CSAQDGGRVYNEQFF. The CDR3 nucleotides read TGCAGCGCCCAGGATGGCGGGAGGGTCTACAACGAGCAGTTCTTC.

This clonotype was recorded once. The gene calls are TRBV4-1 and TRBJ2-3, with D tentatively TRBD1 (6 bases). Germline-derived CDR1 and CDR2 are MGHRA and YSYEKL. Trimming left V 0 bases short and J 0 bases short, with 19 bases between. The CDR3 is 19 amino acids. CDR3 nucleotide sequence: TGCGCCAGCAGCCAAGATCATCTGACAGGATCCTCTAGCACAGATACGCAGTATTTT. This encodes CASSQDHLTGSSSTDTQYF.

CDR3 nucleotides: TGTGCCAGCAGTTTTGGGGTTCGCACAGATACGCAGTATTTT. Its translation is CASSFGVRTDTQYF. This chain links TRBV12-3 or TRBV12-4 with TRBJ2-3; D not resolved. V lost 3 bases and J lost 1, with 8 bases in between. The CDR3 consists of 14 residues.